The rows below give T cell receptor beta chains drawn from one sample of a study of shared clonotypes between healthy human individuals. Sequencing was performed with immunoSEQ multiplex PCR; in TCRdb, only in-frame clones are kept and a portion is missing. The sample shows approximately 2,000,000 clones, less than 95% of them seen only once. The material sequenced was naive CD4+ T cells from PBMCs. Source of these receptors: a young man in good health. Some clones in this sample may be carry-over from other donors' samples. The CDR3 runs from the conserved cysteine through the conserved F or W. The D gene is left open where the match is weak. Rows may omit the clone size; those that give it use once, few, many or a size class.

v_gene,j_gene,abundance,d_gene,CDR3aa,CDR3nt
TRBV5-4,TRBJ2-7,-,-,CASSLRGGLLNEQYF,TGTGCCAGCAGCTTAAGGGGGGGGTTGTTGAACGAGCAGTACTTC
TRBV7-3,TRBJ2-5,once,-,CASSVGGKETQYF,TGTGCCAGCAGCGTCGGGGGTAAAGAGACCCAGTACTTC
TRBV19,TRBJ2-3,-,-,CASSIGGHPDTQYF,TGTGCCAGTAGTATAGGAGGGCACCCAGATACGCAGTATTTT
TRBV28,TRBJ1-5,-,TRBD1,CASTYGQGGIQPQHF,TGTGCCAGCACCTATGGACAGGGTGGAATTCAACCCCAGCATTTT
TRBV28,TRBJ2-1,-,-,CASSSPTSYNEQFF,TGTGCCAGCAGTTCACCGACTTCCTACAATGAGCAGTTCTTC
TRBV5-4,TRBJ2-1,once,TRBD2,CASSFGLAGYNEQFF,TGTGCCAGCAGCTTTGGACTAGCGGGGTACAATGAGCAGTTCTTC
TRBV5-1,TRBJ1-2,-,-,CASSLQESYGYTF,TGCGCCAGCAGCTTACAGGAGAGCTATGGCTACACCTTC
TRBV7-3,TRBJ2-4,-,TRBD2,CASSSGLTGDIQYF,TGTGCCAGCAGCTCGGGACTAACCGGGGACATTCAGTACTTC
TRBV19,TRBJ1-5,-,-,CASSIERTAQHF,TGTGCCAGTAGTATAGAGCGTACAGCCCAGCATTTT
TRBV5-4,TRBJ1-2,once,-,CASSLGRSNYGYTF,TGTGCCAGCAGCTTGGGCAGGTCGAACTATGGCTACACCTTC
TRBV7-6,TRBJ2-7,-,TRBD1,CASSRGGQGYYEQYF,TGTGCCAGCAGCCGCGGGGGACAGGGGTACTACGAGCAGTACTTC
TRBV6-6,TRBJ1-1,-,-,CASSWGGTAEAFF,TGTGCCAGCAGTTGGGGGGGGACCGCTGAAGCTTTCTTT
TRBV6-6,TRBJ2-6,-,-,CASGRSSGANVLTF,TGTGCCAGCGGTCGTAGCTCTGGGGCCAACGTCCTGACTTTC
TRBV18,TRBJ2-2,once,TRBD1,CASSARQGFWELFF,TGTGCCAGCTCAGCGAGACAGGGATTCTGGGAGCTGTTTTTT
TRBV2,TRBJ1-1,-,TRBD1,CASSAEGTVKAFF,TGTGCCAGCAGCGCCGAGGGGACAGTTAAAGCTTTCTTT
TRBV28,TRBJ1-1,-,-,CASSLGIGMGRPEAFF,TGTGCCAGCAGTTTAGGTATCGGGATGGGGAGGCCTGAAGCTTTCTTT
TRBV9,TRBJ2-1,-,-,CASSFDSASYNEQFF,TGTGCCAGCAGCTTCGACAGCGCATCCTACAATGAGCAGTTCTTC
TRBV5-1,TRBJ2-5,-,TRBD1,CASSSQPGQKETQYF,TGCGCCAGCAGCTCACAACCGGGACAGAAAGAGACCCAGTACTTC
TRBV19,TRBJ1-4,-,TRBD1,CASSPRDRENEKLFF,TGTGCCAGTAGTCCGCGGGACAGGGAAAATGAAAAACTGTTTTTT
TRBV14,TRBJ2-7,-,TRBD1,CASSLRGQTYEQYF,TGTGCCAGCAGCCTTCGGGGACAGACCTACGAGCAGTACTTC
TRBV7-2,TRBJ1-2,-,-,CASSLVMAGDYGYTF,TGTGCCAGCAGCTTAGTAATGGCCGGGGACTATGGCTACACCTTC
TRBV6-5,TRBJ2-3,-,TRBD1,CASKRTGIGTDTQYF,TGTGCCAGCAAAAGGACAGGGATCGGCACAGATACGCAGTATTTT
TRBV2,TRBJ2-2,-,-,CASSSQGPGELFF,TGTGCCAGCAGTTCGCAGGGTCCCGGGGAGCTGTTTTTT
TRBV10-3,TRBJ2-7,-,TRBD2,CAITELAGDDEQYF,TGTGCCATCACTGAGCTAGCGGGAGATGACGAGCAGTACTTC
TRBV6-1,TRBJ2-3,once,TRBD2,CASSGGVGGRALTDTQYF,TGTGCCAGCAGTGGGGGGGTTGGCGGGAGGGCCCTCACAGATACGCAGTATTTT
TRBV6-5,TRBJ2-1,-,TRBD2,CASTSSGSIYNEQFF,TGTGCCAGCACATCAAGCGGGAGTATCTACAATGAGCAGTTCTTC
TRBV30,TRBJ1-6,once,-,CAWRVRGGEGGSPLHF,TGTGCCTGGAGAGTCCGCGGGGGGGAAGGGGGATCACCCCTCCACTTT
TRBV30,TRBJ2-1,-,-,CAWSFQTWGNEQFF,TGTGCCTGGAGTTTTCAAACATGGGGCAATGAGCAGTTCTTC
TRBV18,TRBJ2-5,-,-,CASSLTGRETQYF,TGTGCCAGCTCTCTAACGGGTAGAGAGACCCAGTACTTC
TRBV11-2,TRBJ2-2,-,TRBD2,CASSLDGLAGGSGELFF,TGTGCCAGCAGCTTAGATGGGCTAGCGGGAGGGTCCGGGGAGCTGTTTTTT
TRBV5-1,TRBJ2-1,once,TRBD1,CASSPPGTGDLEQFF,TGCGCCAGCAGCCCGCCGGGGACAGGGGACCTTGAGCAGTTCTTC
TRBV19,TRBJ2-4,-,-,CASSMLGANEDIQYF,TGTGCCAGTAGTATGCTGGGAGCGAACGAGGACATTCAGTACTTC
TRBV5-1,TRBJ2-7,-,-,CASSLGEWDMRSYEQYF,TGCGCCAGCAGCTTGGGGGAGTGGGACATGCGTTCCTACGAGCAGTACTTC
TRBV27,TRBJ1-5,-,-,CASSPQVGRSSNQPQHF,TGTGCCAGCAGTCCGCAGGTCGGCCGCTCGAGCAATCAGCCCCAGCATTTT
TRBV5-1,TRBJ1-5,-,-,CASSPSGGGNQPQHF,TGCGCCAGCAGCCCCTCGGGGGGTGGCAATCAGCCCCAGCATTTT
TRBV5-4,TRBJ1-4,-,TRBD1,CASSPGQGGLPNEKLFF,TGTGCCAGCAGCCCAGGACAGGGGGGGCTCCCTAATGAAAAACTGTTTTTT
TRBV6-1,TRBJ2-7,-,-,CASSEAHRVPYEQYF,TGTGCCAGCAGTGAAGCGCACAGGGTACCCTACGAGCAGTACTTC
TRBV18,TRBJ2-3,-,-,CASSPRYTDTQYF,TGTGCCAGCTCACCACGCTACACAGATACGCAGTATTTT
TRBV7-2,TRBJ1-2,-,-,CASPSYFGYTF,TGTGCCAGCCCCTCCTACTTTGGCTACACCTTC
TRBV5-1,TRBJ2-2,-,TRBD1,CASSLAGTGGYPGELFF,TGCGCCAGCAGCTTGGCCGGGACAGGGGGCTATCCCGGGGAGCTGTTTTTT
TRBV18,TRBJ2-3,-,-,CASSPGQSTDTQYF,TGTGCCAGCTCCCCGGGTCAGTCCACAGATACGCAGTATTTT
TRBV28,TRBJ2-7,-,-,CASSWAGHSYEQYF,TGTGCCAGCAGTTGGGCAGGGCACTCCTACGAGCAGTACTTC
TRBV5-1,TRBJ2-1,-,TRBD2,CASSPGLAESPSGEQFF,TGCGCCAGCAGCCCGGGACTAGCGGAGTCCCCCAGTGGTGAGCAGTTCTTC
TRBV18,TRBJ2-7,-,TRBD1,CASSPTGGDTYEQYF,TGTGCCAGCTCCCCAACAGGGGGAGACACCTACGAGCAGTACTTC
TRBV6-1,TRBJ2-7,-,TRBD1,CASSERRQGYEQYF,TGTGCCAGCAGTGAAAGGAGACAGGGTTACGAGCAGTACTTC
TRBV19,TRBJ2-1,-,-,CASSIPMPTKNEQFF,TGTGCCAGTAGTATACCTATGCCCACAAAGAATGAGCAGTTCTTC
TRBV18,TRBJ2-3,-,-,CASSPPALDTQYF,TGTGCCAGCTCACCCCCCGCCTTGGATACGCAGTATTTT
TRBV5-1,TRBJ2-2,-,TRBD2,CASSLGSGRAGELFF,TGCGCCAGCAGCTTGGGTAGCGGGAGAGCCGGGGAGCTGTTTTTT
TRBV5-1,TRBJ2-4,-,TRBD2,CASSLTTSGMIKNIQYF,TGCGCCAGCAGCTTAACGACTAGCGGGATGATCAAAAACATTCAGTACTTC
TRBV28,TRBJ2-3,-,TRBD2,CASSGTSGSWNTQYF,TGTGCCAGCAGTGGGACTAGCGGGAGTTGGAATACGCAGTATTTT
TRBV5-1,TRBJ1-5,-,-,CASRPDSNQPQHF,TGCGCCAGCAGGCCCGATAGCAATCAGCCCCAGCATTTT
TRBV6-5,TRBJ2-1,-,TRBD1,CASSRTGPHNEQFF,TGTGCCAGCAGTAGGACAGGGCCTCACAATGAGCAGTTCTTC
TRBV4-1,TRBJ2-3,-,TRBD2,CASSGLAVSSTDTQYF,TGCGCCAGCAGTGGACTAGCGGTCTCTAGCACAGATACGCAGTATTTT
TRBV12-5,TRBJ1-1,-,TRBD1,CASGPGGARGDEAFF,TGTGCTAGTGGTCCCGGCGGGGCCAGGGGGGATGAAGCTTTCTTT
TRBV4-1,TRBJ1-4,-,TRBD1,CASSRVGAGTDYNEKLFF,TGCGCCAGCAGCCGAGTAGGAGCCGGGACAGATTATAATGAAAAACTGTTTTTT
TRBV28,TRBJ1-2,-,-,CASRPGGYGYTF,TGTGCCAGCAGGCCCGGGGGGTATGGCTACACCTTC
TRBV15,TRBJ2-1,-,-,CATSRPGLANNEQFF,TGTGCCACCAGCAGGCCCGGGCTAGCGAACAATGAGCAGTTCTTC
TRBV28,TRBJ2-1,-,-,CASRQPGTPNEQFF,TGTGCCAGCAGACAACCCGGGACTCCCAATGAGCAGTTCTTC
TRBV5-1,TRBJ1-3,-,TRBD1,CASTKTPPGTGGNTIYF,TGCGCCAGCACCAAAACACCACCCGGGACAGGAGGAAACACCATATATTTT